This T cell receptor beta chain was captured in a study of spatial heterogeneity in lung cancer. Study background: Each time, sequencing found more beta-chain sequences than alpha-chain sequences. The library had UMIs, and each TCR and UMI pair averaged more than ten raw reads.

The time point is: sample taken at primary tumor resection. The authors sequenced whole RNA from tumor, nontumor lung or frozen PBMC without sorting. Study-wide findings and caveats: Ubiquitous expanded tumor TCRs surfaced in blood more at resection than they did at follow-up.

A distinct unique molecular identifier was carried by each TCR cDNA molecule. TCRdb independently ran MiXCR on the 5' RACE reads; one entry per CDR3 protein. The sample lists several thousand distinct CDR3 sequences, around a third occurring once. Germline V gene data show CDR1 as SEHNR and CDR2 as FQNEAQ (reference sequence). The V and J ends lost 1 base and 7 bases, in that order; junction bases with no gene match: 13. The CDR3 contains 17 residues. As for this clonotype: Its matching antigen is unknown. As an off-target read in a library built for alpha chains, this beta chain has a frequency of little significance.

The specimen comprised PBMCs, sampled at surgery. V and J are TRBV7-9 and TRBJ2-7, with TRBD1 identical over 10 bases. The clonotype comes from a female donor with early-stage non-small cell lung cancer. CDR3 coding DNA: TGTGCCAGCAGCTTAGGAGGGACCCGGGACAGGGGTCAAGAGCAGTACTTC. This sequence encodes CASSLGGTRDRGQEQYF. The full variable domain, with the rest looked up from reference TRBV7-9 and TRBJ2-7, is DTGVSQNPRHKITKRGQNVTFRCDPISEHNRLYWYRQTLGQGPEFLTYFQNEAQLEKSRLLSDRFSAERPKGSFSTLEIQRTEQGDSAMYLCASSLGGTRDRGQEQYFGPGTRLTVT.